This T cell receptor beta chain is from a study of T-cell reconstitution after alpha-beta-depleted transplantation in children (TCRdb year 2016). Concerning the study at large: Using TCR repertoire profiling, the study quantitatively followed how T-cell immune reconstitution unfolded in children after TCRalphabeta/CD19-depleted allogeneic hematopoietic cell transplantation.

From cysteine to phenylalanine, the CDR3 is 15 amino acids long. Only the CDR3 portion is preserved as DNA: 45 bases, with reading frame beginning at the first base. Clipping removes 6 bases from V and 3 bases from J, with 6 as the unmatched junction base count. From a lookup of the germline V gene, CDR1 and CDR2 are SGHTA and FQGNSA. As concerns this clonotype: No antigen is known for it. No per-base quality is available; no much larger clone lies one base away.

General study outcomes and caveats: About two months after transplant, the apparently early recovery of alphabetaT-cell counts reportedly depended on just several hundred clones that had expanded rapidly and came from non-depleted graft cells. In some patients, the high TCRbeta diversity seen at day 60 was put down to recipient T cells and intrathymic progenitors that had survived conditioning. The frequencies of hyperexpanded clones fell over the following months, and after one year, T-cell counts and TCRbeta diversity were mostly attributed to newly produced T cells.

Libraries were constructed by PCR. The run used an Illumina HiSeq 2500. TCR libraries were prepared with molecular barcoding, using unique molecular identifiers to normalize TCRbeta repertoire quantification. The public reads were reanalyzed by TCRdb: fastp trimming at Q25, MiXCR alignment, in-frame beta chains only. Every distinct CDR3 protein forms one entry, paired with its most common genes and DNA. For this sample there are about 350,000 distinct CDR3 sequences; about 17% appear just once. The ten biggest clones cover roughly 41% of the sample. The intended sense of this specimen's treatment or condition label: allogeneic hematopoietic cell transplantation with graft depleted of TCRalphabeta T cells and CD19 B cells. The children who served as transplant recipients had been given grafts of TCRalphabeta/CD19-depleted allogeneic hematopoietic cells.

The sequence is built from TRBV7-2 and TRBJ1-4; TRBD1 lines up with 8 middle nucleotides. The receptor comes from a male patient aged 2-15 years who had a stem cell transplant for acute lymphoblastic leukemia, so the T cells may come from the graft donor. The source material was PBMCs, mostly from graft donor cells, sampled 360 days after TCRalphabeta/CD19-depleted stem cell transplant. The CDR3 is CASRPSGQANEKLFF. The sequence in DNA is TGTGCCAGCAGGCCATCGGGACAGGCTAATGAAAAACTGTTTTTT. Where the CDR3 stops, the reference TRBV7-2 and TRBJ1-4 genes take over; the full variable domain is GAGVSQSPSNKVTEKGKDVELRCDPISGHTALYWYRQSLGQGLEFLIYFQGNSAPDKSGLPSDRFSAERTGGSVSTLTIQRTQQEDSAVYLCASRPSGQANEKLFFGSGTQLSVL.